This TCR beta chain emerged from a study of T cells in Graves' hyperthyroidism and ophthalmopathy (dated by TCRdb to about 2019). Background for the entire study: Peripheral blood was collected at initial diagnosis, before any treatment. The paper reports TCR Vbeta CDR3 sequencing of 130 to 150 peripheral blood samples: approximately 41 ophthalmopathy, over 70 hyperthyroidism and around 17 progressor patients. In about six Graves' hyperthyroidism patients, the study also compared T-cell repertoires from thyroid tissue with T-cell repertoires from blood. Prospective prediction of ophthalmopathy was tested in an independent validation cohort consisting of 18 hyperthyroidism patients and about 17 patients who later progressed to ophthalmopathy. The 75 to 100 discovery patients were randomly split 7:3 into training and test sets. A discovery cohort of around 100 patients, 43 with Graves' ophthalmopathy and fewer than 65 with stable Graves' hyperthyroidism, was used to find distinguishing TCR V-J signatures. After sampling, hyperthyroidism patients received methimazole starting at 30 mg daily, and ophthalmopathy patients received high-dose intravenous methylprednisolone.

On the study overall, not on this receptor specifically: A model built on a 13 V-J signature distinguished ophthalmopathy from stable hyperthyroidism, reaching roughly 88% sensitivity and around 82% specificity in cross-validation and 80%/75% in testing. Most expanded thyroid clonotypes (frequency above 0.001) were also detected in blood, a finding suggesting that blood repertoires may reflect thyroid immune responses. During validation, the model predicted progression to ophthalmopathy a median of approximately 7 months ahead of onset, with around 71% sensitivity and 72.22% specificity. Sample size was not statistically predetermined, and investigators were not blinded to group allocation.

TCR beta CDR3 regions were amplified from RNA transcripts. The first round of RT-PCR for the TCR CDR3 was performed with the HTBI primer set and the Qiagen OneStep RT-PCR kit. Libraries were constructed in a second round of multiplex PCR, after which size selection and purification were carried out. The libraries were sequenced on an Illumina HiSeq2000 using paired-end 100 bp reads. The study's own analysis went as follows. SOAPnuke was used to process the raw data, removing reads that contained adapters or uncalled bases, had a mean Phred below 15, or lacked an exact match to the constant primer or identifier. High-quality paired reads were merged with COPE v1.2.5, and unique nucleotide sequences were defined as clonotypes. MiTCR v1.1 was used to align the clonotypes against IMGT TRBV, TRBD and TRBJ reference segments. The analysis was restricted to V-J combinations with a frequency above 0.0001, which together covered roughly 99% of the repertoires. The TCS score was defined as F50 (clonal expansion) divided by E x V (chaos), with BLOSUM62-based TCRdist calculated between CDR3 peptides within each V-J. Welch's t-statistics and random forest reduced some 510 V-J features to 13, which were used in a naive Bayes classifier (R e1071). The public reads were run again by TCRdb, first through fastp at Q25 and then through MiXCR, and only productive beta chains were kept. For every CDR3 protein sequence, its rows merge into one entry that carries the most common genes and DNA. The V and J calls shown here were made by TCRdb, not taken from the authors' results. The table for this sample lists over 350,000 distinct CDR3 sequences; roughly 13% of them were counted only once. The top ten clonotypes cover 28% of the sample.

This clonotype was detected many times. It lacks a known antigen. No base-level quality is on record; no much larger clone is a single base apart. Moderately to severely active disease, a Clinical Activity Score of at least 3, a NOSPECS grade of at least 4, and a duration under 3 months were present in ophthalmopathy patients. Any patient with an uncontrolled infection, another autoimmune disease, pregnancy or lactation was excluded. Diagnoses were based on clinical symptoms, serum thyroxine and TRAb, thyroid ultrasound and orbital computed tomography. Ficoll-Paque density gradient centrifugation was used to isolate PBMCs from approximately 10 ml of fresh peripheral blood. Total RNA was extracted with Trizol reagent, and quality was checked on an Agilent 2100 Bioanalyzer. CDR1 SNHLY and CDR2 FYNNEI are derived from the germline V gene. The CDR3, from cysteine to phenylalanine, totals 15 residues. The read is trimmed to its CDR3 DNA, 45 bases read in frame from base 1. Ends trimmed: V by 6 bases, J by 3 bases; bases unmatched to a gene: 9.

The chain uses TRBV2 and TRBJ2-7; the central 9 bases match TRBD1. The TCR sequence derives from a man aged 50 to 59 with Graves' ophthalmopathy. The sequencing input was blood. The CDR3 sequence is CASRARTGEGYEQYF. The nucleotides read TGTGCCAGCAGGGCGCGGACAGGGGAGGGCTACGAGCAGTACTTC.